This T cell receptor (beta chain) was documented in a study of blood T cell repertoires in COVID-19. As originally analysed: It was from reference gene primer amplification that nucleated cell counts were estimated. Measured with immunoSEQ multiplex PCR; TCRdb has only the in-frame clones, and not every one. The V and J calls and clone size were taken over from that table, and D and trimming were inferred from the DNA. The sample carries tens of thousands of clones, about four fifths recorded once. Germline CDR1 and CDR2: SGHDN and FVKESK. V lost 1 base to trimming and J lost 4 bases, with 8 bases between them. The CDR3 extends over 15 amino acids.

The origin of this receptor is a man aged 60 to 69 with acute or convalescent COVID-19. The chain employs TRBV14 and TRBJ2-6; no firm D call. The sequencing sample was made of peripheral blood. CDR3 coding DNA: TGTGCCAGCAGCCAAGGAGGAGCCGGGGCCAACGTCCTGACTTTC. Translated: CASSQGGAGANVLTF.